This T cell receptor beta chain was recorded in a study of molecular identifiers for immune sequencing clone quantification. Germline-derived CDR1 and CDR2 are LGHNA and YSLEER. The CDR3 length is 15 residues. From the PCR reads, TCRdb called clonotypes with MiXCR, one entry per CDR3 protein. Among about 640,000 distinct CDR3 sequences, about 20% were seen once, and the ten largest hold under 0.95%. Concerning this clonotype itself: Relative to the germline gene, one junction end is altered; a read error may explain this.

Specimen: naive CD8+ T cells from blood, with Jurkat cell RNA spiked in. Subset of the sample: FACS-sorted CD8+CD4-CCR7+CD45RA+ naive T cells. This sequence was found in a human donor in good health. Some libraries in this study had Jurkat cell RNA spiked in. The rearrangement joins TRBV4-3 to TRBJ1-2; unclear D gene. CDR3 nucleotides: TGCGCCAGCAGCCAAGGGCACAAGGGTTCCTATGACTACACCTTC. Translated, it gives CASSQGHKGSYDYTF.